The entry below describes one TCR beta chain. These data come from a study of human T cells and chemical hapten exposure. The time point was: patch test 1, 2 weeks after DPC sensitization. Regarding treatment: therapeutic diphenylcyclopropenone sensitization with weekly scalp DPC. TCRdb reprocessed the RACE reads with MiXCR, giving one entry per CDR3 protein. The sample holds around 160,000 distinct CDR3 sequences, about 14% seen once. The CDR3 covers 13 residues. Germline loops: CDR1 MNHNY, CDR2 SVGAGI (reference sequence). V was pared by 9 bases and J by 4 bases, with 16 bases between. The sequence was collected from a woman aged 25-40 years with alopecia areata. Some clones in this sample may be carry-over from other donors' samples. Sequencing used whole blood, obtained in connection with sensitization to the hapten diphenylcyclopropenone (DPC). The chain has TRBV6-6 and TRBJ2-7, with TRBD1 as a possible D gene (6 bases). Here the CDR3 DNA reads TGTGCCAGTTGTGAGACAGGTTCGTACGAGCAGTACTTC. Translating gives CASCETGSYEQYF.